This is a list of T cell receptor beta chains from one sample in a study of cytomegalovirus exposure and HLA in healthy donors. Measured with immunoSEQ multiplex PCR; TCRdb has only the in-frame clones, and not every one. The sample consists of about 150,000 clones, around a tenth of them appearing once. The sample taken for sequencing was PBMCs. These receptors were taken from a male donor in good health and CMV-seronegative. Both conserved end residues are part of each CDR3. D genes are given only for firm matches. Expanded clones are given a class, and other clones once, few, many or no size at all.

clone_size	v_call	d_call	cdr3_length	j_call	cdr3_nt	cdr3_aa
few	TRBV5-6	NA	11	TRBJ2-7	TGTGCCAGCAGCTCAGTCTACGAGCAGTACTTC	CASSSVYEQYF
NA	TRBV9	NA	17	TRBJ2-3	TGTGCCAGCAGCGTAGAAAGCCTAGCACGAAACACAGATACGCAGTATTTT	CASSVESLARNTDTQYF
NA	TRBV5-1	NA	15	TRBJ2-5	TGCGCCAGCAGTGTGTTGGGACTCCAACAAGAGACCCAGTACTTC	CASSVLGLQQETQYF
NA	TRBV11-2	TRBD1	15	TRBJ2-7	TGTGCCAGCAGCTCGTACAGGGGGAGCTCCTACGAGCAGTACTTC	CASSSYRGSSYEQYF
NA	TRBV5-1	TRBD2	16	TRBJ2-5	TGCGCCAGCAGCCCGGGCGGGACTAGCACCCAAGAGACCCAGTACTTC	CASSPGGTSTQETQYF
NA	TRBV28	TRBD2	15	TRBJ2-4	TGTGCCAGCGGGAGTAGCGGGAGGTCCAAAAACATTCAGTACTTC	CASGSSGRSKNIQYF
NA	TRBV14	NA	16	TRBJ2-1	TGTGCCAGCAGCCAAGATGGCCACCCGTCCTACAATGAGCAGTTCTTC	CASSQDGHPSYNEQFF
few	TRBV27	TRBD1	15	TRBJ1-2	TGTGCCAGCAGTTCCACCGGGACAGGGGGCCGAGGCTACACCTTC	CASSSTGTGGRGYTF
NA	TRBV9	TRBD2	16	TRBJ2-1	TGTGCCAGCAGCGCGGGACTAGCGGGGGGGGTCAATGAGCAGTTCTTC	CASSAGLAGGVNEQFF
few	TRBV28	NA	16	TRBJ2-6	TGTGCCAGCAGTTTTCCCGATTCGGCTGGGGCCAACGTCCTGACTTTC	CASSFPDSAGANVLTF
few	TRBV6-6	TRBD1	15	TRBJ1-5	TGTGCCAGCAGAATGGGACAGAGCTTCCATCAGCCCCAGCATTTT	CASRMGQSFHQPQHF
few	TRBV9	NA	16	TRBJ1-1	TGTGCCAGCAGCCCCACGTCGGGGGGGTACAACACTGAAGCTTTCTTT	CASSPTSGGYNTEAFF
few	TRBV7-6	NA	15	TRBJ2-7	TGTGCCAGCAGCTTAGAGGGGGGGGGTACCTACGAGCAGTACTTC	CASSLEGGGTYEQYF
NA	TRBV7-9	TRBD2	16	TRBJ2-3	TGTGCCAGCAGTTGGACTAGCGGGGGGGTCTCAGATACGCAGTATTTT	CASSWTSGGVSDTQYF
NA	TRBV7-9	TRBD2	15	TRBJ2-5	TGTGCCAGCAGTCCCCTAGCGGGAGGGCAAGAGACCCAGTACTTC	CASSPLAGGQETQYF
NA	TRBV7-3	NA	14	TRBJ2-3	TGTGCCAGCAGCAAAGGCCAGGGCACAGATACGCAGTATTTT	CASSKGQGTDTQYF